Included here is one T cell receptor beta chain sequence, with context. Its antigen is not known. In the PCR, 60 Vbeta and 13 Jbeta primers were used. Method: immunoSEQ multiplex PCR; TCRdb's copy keeps in-frame clones and lacks some. Among tens of thousands of clones, roughly 80% were seen once, and the ten largest hold approximately 3%. These data belong to a study of cytomegalovirus exposure and HLA in healthy donors. Study-wide findings and caveats: Common viral pathogens seemed, in a later analysis, to connect with several of the most significant clusters. Later genetic work tied a missense DCLRE1C variant to beta-chain V and J trimming. A later analysis linked 15,000 to 20,000 TCR beta sequences to HLA alleles at 0.05 false discovery rate.

CDR1 SEHNR and CDR2 FQNEAQ come from the germline V gene (reference sequence). CDR3 length: 14 amino acids. The V and J ends lost 6 bases and 4 bases, in that order; junction bases with no gene match: 8. Input material: PBMCs. The receptor comes from a man in his thirties or forties in good health and CMV-seronegative. The chain has TRBV7-9 and TRBJ2-7; TRBD1 agrees at 8 bases. This chain's CDR3 is CASSHQGARYEQYF. The DNA for the CDR3 is TGTGCCAGCAGTCATCAGGGGGCGCGGTACGAGCAGTACTTC. Combining the CDR3 with reference TRBV7-9 and TRBJ2-7 gives the whole variable domain DTGVSQNPRHKITKRGQNVTFRCDPISEHNRLYWYRQTLGQGPEFLTYFQNEAQLEKSRLLSDRFSAERPKGSFSTLEIQRTEQGDSAMYLCASSHQGARYEQYFGPGTRLTVT.